Following are 5 T cell receptor beta chains from one sample sequenced in a study of blood T cell repertoires in COVID-19. Some clones are missing from TCRdb's copy, which holds only in-frame ones; the method was immunoSEQ multiplex PCR. The sample carries 450,000 to 500,000 clones, approximately 83% recorded once. Sequencing input: peripheral blood. The receptors stem from a human donor in a cohort sampled during active COVID-19.

The chain links TRBV29-1 to TRBJ1-2, with a possible D match to TRBD1 (5 bases). Germline-derived CDR1 and CDR2 are SQVTM and ANQGSEA. The CDR3 is made up of 14 amino acids. Trimming left V 4 bases short and J 7 bases short, with 19 bases between. The CDR3 protein is CSVGTPLTASGYTF. The CDR3 DNA reads TGCAGCGTTGGAACCCCGCTGACAGCAAGTGGCTACACCTTC.

The J gene is TRBJ2-1, the V gene TRBV27; 9 bases agree with TRBD1. Germline V gene lookup returns CDR1 MNHEY and CDR2 SMNVEV (reference sequence). CDR3 length: 15 residues. V trimming: 8 bases; J trimming: 5 bases; junction bases outside the gene matches: 10. For the CDR3, the DNA is TGTGCCAGCGGGATTGGACAGGGGTTAAACAATGAGCAGTTCTTC. Its translation is CASGIGQGLNNEQFF.

This chain joins TRBV27 and TRBJ1-5; D is unresolved. The CDR3 has 15 residues. CDR1 and CDR2 from the germline V gene are MNHEY and SMNVEV (reference sequence). Between the trimmed V and J ends, which lost 2 bases and 7 bases, there was a span of 15 bases. CDR3 sequence: CASSLAPERGQPQHF. CDR3 in DNA: TGTGCCAGCAGTTTAGCCCCTGAACGGGGACAGCCCCAGCATTTT.

This chain connects TRBV7-8 to TRBJ2-1; D uncertain. The CDR3 has 11 amino acids. The germline gives CDR1 SGHVS, CDR2 FQNEAQ. Trimming pared 5 bases from V and 8 bases from J, leaving 7 bases between. Written as DNA, the CDR3 is TGTGCCAGCAGCCCTGTTGATGAGCAGTTCTTC. Its translation: CASSPVDEQFF.

The rearrangement links TRBV19 to TRBJ1-5; TRBD1 matches at 9 bases. CDR1 is LNHDA, CDR2 SQIVND, per germline (reference sequence). The length of the CDR3 is 17 residues. V was clipped by 8 bases and J by 1 base; unmatched bases: 12. The DNA for the CDR3 is TGTGCCAGTCAGGCCGGTGTACAGGGGGCGAGCAATCAGCCCCAGCATTTT. Translation gives CASQAGVQGASNQPQHF.